What follows describes a single T cell receptor beta chain. Its target is unknown. This specimen belongs to a study of early stage breast cancer tumors. Study results and limitations: Unsorted bulk genomic DNA sequencing lacked pairing and functional marker data.

The table came from immunoSEQ multiplex PCR; TCRdb's copy has only in-frame clones and leaves some out. The sample consists of some 24,000 clones, about 67% of them appearing once. V trimming: 3 bases; J trimming: 6 bases; junction bases outside the gene matches: 6. The germline CDR1 and CDR2 sequences are SGHRS and YFSETQ. This CDR3 has 14 residues. Sequencing input: breast tumor tissue. This sequence originates from a person aged 55 to 75 with breast cancer. V and J are TRBV5-1 and TRBJ2-5; TRBD1 matches 9 bases. The CDR3 loop is CASSSGQGLKTQYF. In nucleotides, the CDR3 is TGCGCCAGCAGCTCGGGACAGGGTCTGAAGACCCAGTACTTC.